This entry is about one T cell receptor (beta chain). Its antigen is unidentified. This sample is drawn from a study of radiation and T cells in renal cell carcinoma. Germline-derived CDR1 and CDR2 are MNHEY and SVGAGI. V lost 4 bases, J lost 9 bases, and 8 bases stayed unmatched. The CDR3 covers 15 residues. Sequencing used immunoSEQ multiplex PCR; TCRdb keeps in-frame clones, though not all of them. The sample records more than 75,000 clones, 86% being singletons. As to time point: blood 2 weeks post-SBRT. This sample's treatment: 15 Gy SBRT to primary tumor, nephrectomy 4 weeks later. Blood was sampled at baseline, 2 weeks and 4 weeks after SBRT. The patient's renal cell carcinoma had clear cell pathology. The study, taken as a whole, reports: In blood, top tumor clones expanded by 2 weeks, shrinking by 4. No pretreatment tumor biopsies were available for baseline clonotypes.

This receptor was taken from a woman aged 45-59 years with renal cell carcinoma. Sample: blood, taken from a patient whose treatment included radiotherapy and nephrectomy. The chain joins TRBV6-5 to TRBJ2-1, with 11 nucleotides matching TRBD2. The CDR3 region has the DNA TGTGCCAGCAGTTTCCGCGAAGGACTAGCGGGTGAGCAGTTCTTC. This sequence encodes CASSFREGLAGEQFF.